The 14 T cell receptor beta chains in this list originate from one sample, sequenced in a study of cytomegalovirus exposure and HLA in healthy donors. PCR amplification relied on 60 Vbeta primers (plus 13 Jbeta primers). The protocol was immunoSEQ multiplex PCR, while the TCRdb copy is restricted to in-frame clones and leaves out a portion. The sample has about 130,000 clones, approximately 85% seen once. Sequenced sample: PBMCs. These TCRs come from a boy between 10 and 17 years old in good health and CMV-seronegative.

This chain uses TRBV19 with TRBJ2-7; 7 bases are a match to TRBD2. The CDR3 extends over 13 amino acids. J lost 6 bases, V lost 3 bases, and 5 bases had no gene match. Germline-derived CDR1 and CDR2 are LNHDA and SQIVND (reference sequence). The CDR3: CASSIQRDREQYF. CDR3 coding DNA: TGTGCCAGTAGTATCCAGCGGGACCGCGAGCAGTACTTC.

The chain links TRBV7-9 to TRBJ2-1; D might be TRBD1 (6 bases). CDR1 is SEHNR and CDR2 is FQNEAQ in the germline V gene (reference sequence). This CDR3 has 13 amino acids. V lost 6 bases to trimming and J lost 8 bases, with 14 bases between them. This CDR3 reads CASSAGVRDEQFF. As DNA, the CDR3 is TGTGCCAGCAGTGCAGGGGTGAGGGATGAGCAGTTCTTC.

V usage is TRBV4-3 and J usage is TRBJ1-2, with 7 positions matching TRBD1. The ends lost 4 bases at V and 8 bases at J; junction bases unmatched: 10. Per the germline V gene, CDR1 is LGHNA and CDR2 is YSLEER. The CDR3 is 14 residues long. The CDR3 coding sequence is TGCGCCAGCAGCCCACAGTCAAGGGGGCAGGGCTACACCTTC. This codes for CASSPQSRGQGYTF.

This clone was found once. The DNA of the CDR3 is TGCGCCAGCAGGGTACAGGGAACTGATGGCTACACCTTC. Translation gives CASRVQGTDGYTF. The chain employs TRBV4-1 and TRBJ1-2, with TRBD1 as a possible D gene (6 bases). With 6 bases removed from V and 6 bases from J, the gap between germline ends came to 14 bases. The CDR3 consists of 13 residues. Per germline, CDR1 MGHRA and CDR2 YSYEKL.

The V and J genes are TRBV27 and TRBJ1-1; 8 nucleotides agree with TRBD1. The germline V gene has CDR1 MNHEY and CDR2 SMNVEV (reference sequence). CDR3 length: 14 residues. J was trimmed by 4 bases and V by 5 bases; bases with no gene match: 6. CDR3 coding DNA: TGTGCCAGCAGTCCAGGGACAGGACGCACTGAAGCTTTCTTT. Translating gives CASSPGTGRTEAFF.

In DNA form, the CDR3 reads TGTGCCAGCAGCACCCAGACAGGGGGCTTGGGTGAGACCCAGTACTTC. This encodes CASSTQTGGLGETQYF. The gene calls are TRBV7-2 and TRBJ2-5, with TRBD1 matching 10 bases. V lost 5 bases, J lost 5 bases, and 11 bases stayed unmatched. This CDR3 has 16 residues. Germline V gene data show CDR1 as SGHTA and CDR2 as FQGNSA.

Worth noting for this clone: Other DNA variants within this sample encode the same CDR3. V and J are TRBV9 and TRBJ2-7, with D possibly TRBD2 on 5 matching bases. Germline V CDR1 and CDR2: SGDLS, YYNGEE. Trimming took off 0 bases at V and 6 bases at J, with 10 bases between the two ends. The CDR3 is made up of 13 amino acids. CDR3 DNA: TGTGCCAGCAGCGTAGGCGGAGGTAGCGAGCAGTACTTC. It is translated as CASSVGGGSEQYF.

This sequence joins TRBV5-4 and TRBJ2-1, with 7 bases that match TRBD2. From germline, CDR1 is SGHNT and CDR2 YYREEE (reference sequence). The J segment lost 0 bases and the V segment lost 4 bases, leaving 4 bases of the junction unmatched. The CDR3 spans 15 residues. CDR3 residues: CASSVRDYSYNEQFF. CDR3 nucleotides: TGTGCCAGCAGCGTCCGGGACTACTCCTACAATGAGCAGTTCTTC. Looking up the rest from reference TRBV5-4 and TRBJ2-1 gives the full variable domain: ETGVTQSPTHLIKTRGQQVTLRCSSQSGHNTVSWYQQALGQGPQFIFQYYREEENGRGNFPPRFSGLQFPNYSSELNVNALELDDSALYLCASSVRDYSYNEQFFGPGTRLTVL.

This chain joins TRBV6-1 and TRBJ2-5; 12 bases agree with TRBD2. Germline CDR1 and CDR2: MNHNS and SASEGT. This CDR3 contains 15 residues. The V and J ends lost 6 bases and 0 bases, in that order; junction bases with no gene match: 2. CDR3 loop: CASSRTSGDQETQYF. CDR3 in DNA: TGTGCCAGCAGCCGGACTAGCGGGGACCAAGAGACCCAGTACTTC.

The chain has TRBV9 and TRBJ1-1, with D unresolved. In germline, CDR1 is SGDLS, CDR2 YYNGEE. V lost 3 bases and J lost 0, with 9 bases in between. The CDR3 length is 14 residues. The CDR3 here is CASSGPLLNTEAFF. CDR3 DNA: TGTGCCAGCAGCGGTCCCCTGTTGAACACTGAAGCTTTCTTT.

This clone was observed a few times. This sequence joins TRBV12-5 and TRBJ2-2, with D maybe TRBD1 (5 bases). The CDR3 consists of 14 residues. Trimming left V 1 base short and J 5 bases short, with 8 bases between. In germline, CDR1 is LGHNT, CDR2 FRNRAP. The CDR3 region has the DNA TGTGCTAGTGGTTTGGCTCAGGGAACCGGGGAGCTGTTTTTT. This sequence encodes CASGLAQGTGELFF.

J is TRBJ2-7 and V is TRBV4-3; 7 bases agree with TRBD1. The CDR3 covers 14 residues. V lost 0 bases, J lost 7 bases, and 6 bases stayed unmatched. Germline-derived CDR1 and CDR2 are LGHNA and YSLEER. The CDR3 loop reads CASSQEPGGREQYF. In nucleotides, the CDR3 is TGCGCCAGCAGCCAAGAGCCAGGGGGTAGGGAGCAGTACTTC.

V and J are TRBV30 and TRBJ1-6; D may be TRBD1 (6 bases). CDR1 and CDR2 (germline): GTSNPN, SVGIG (reference sequence). Trimming took 2 bases from V and 7 from J, leaving 9 bases between them. The CDR3 is made up of 13 amino acids. The CDR3 protein is CAWSKGQNSPLHF. CDR3 DNA sequence: TGTGCCTGGAGTAAAGGACAGAATTCACCCCTCCACTTT.

This chain uses TRBV5-1 with TRBJ1-6; 9 nucleotides agree with TRBD1. There are 15 residues in the CDR3. V shed 4 bases, J shed 9 bases, and the junction held 8 bases outside the gene matches. The germline CDR1 and CDR2 sequences are SGHRS and YFSETQ. The CDR3 reads CASSHAGQGSSPLHF. As DNA, the CDR3 is TGCGCCAGCAGCCACGCGGGACAGGGTTCTTCACCCCTCCACTTT.